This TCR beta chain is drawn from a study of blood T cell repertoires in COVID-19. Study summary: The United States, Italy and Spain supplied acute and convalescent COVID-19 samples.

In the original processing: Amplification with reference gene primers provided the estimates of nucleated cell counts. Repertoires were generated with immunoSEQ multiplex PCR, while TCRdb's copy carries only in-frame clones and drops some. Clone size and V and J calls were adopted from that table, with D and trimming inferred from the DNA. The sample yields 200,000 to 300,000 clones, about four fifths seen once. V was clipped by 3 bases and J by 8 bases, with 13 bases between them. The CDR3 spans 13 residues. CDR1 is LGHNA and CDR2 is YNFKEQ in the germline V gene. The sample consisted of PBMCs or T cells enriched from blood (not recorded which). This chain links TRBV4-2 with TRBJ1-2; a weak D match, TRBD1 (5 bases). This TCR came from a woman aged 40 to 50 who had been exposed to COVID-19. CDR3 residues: CASSQANRWGYTF. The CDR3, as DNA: TGTGCCAGCAGCCAGGCGAACAGGTGGGGCTACACCTTC.